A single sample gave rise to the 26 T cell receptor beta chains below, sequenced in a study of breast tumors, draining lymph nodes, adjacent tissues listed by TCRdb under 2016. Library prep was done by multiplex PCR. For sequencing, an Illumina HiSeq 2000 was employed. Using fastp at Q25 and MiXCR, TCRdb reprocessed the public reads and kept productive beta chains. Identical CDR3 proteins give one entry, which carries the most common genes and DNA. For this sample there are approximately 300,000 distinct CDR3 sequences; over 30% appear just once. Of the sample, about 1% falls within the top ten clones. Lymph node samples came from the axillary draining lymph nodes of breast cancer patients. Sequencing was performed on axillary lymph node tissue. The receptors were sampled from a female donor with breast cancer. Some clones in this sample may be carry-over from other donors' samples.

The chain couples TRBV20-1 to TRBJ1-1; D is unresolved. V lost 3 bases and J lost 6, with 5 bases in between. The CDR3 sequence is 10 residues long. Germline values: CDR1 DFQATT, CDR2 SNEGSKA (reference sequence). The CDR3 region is CSASLSEAFF. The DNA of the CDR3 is TGCAGTGCTAGTCTTTCTGAAGCTTTCTTT.

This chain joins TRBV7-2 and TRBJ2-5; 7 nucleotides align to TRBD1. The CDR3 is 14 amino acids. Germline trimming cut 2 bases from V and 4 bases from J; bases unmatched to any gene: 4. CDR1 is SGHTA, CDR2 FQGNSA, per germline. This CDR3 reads CASSLSPGGETQYF. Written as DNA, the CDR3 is TGTGCCAGCAGCTTAAGCCCAGGGGGAGAGACCCAGTACTTC.

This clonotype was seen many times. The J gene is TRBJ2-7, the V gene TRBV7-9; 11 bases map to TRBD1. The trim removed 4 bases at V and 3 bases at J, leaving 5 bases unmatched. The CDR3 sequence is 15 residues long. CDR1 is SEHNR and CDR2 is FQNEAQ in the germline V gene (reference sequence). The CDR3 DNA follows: TGTGCCAGCAGCTCCACCGGGACAGGGGGCTACGAGCAGTACTTC. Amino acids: CASSSTGTGGYEQYF.

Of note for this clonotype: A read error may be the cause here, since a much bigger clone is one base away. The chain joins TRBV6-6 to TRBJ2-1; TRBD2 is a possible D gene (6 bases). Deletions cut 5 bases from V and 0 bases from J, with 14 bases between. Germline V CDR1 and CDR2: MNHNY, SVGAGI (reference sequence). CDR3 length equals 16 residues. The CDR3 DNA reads TGTGCCAGCAGTCTAACTAGCATGAGCTCCTACAATGAGCAGTTCTTC. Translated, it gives CASSLTSMSSYNEQFF.

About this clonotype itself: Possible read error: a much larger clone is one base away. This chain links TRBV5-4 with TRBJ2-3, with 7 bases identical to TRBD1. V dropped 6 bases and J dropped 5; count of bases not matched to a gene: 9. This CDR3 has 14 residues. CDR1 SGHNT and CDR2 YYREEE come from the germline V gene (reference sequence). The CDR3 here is CASKQGQAKDTQYF. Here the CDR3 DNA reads TGTGCCAGCAAACAGGGGCAGGCTAAAGATACGCAGTATTTT. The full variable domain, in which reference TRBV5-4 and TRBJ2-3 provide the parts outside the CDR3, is ETGVTQSPTHLIKTRGQQVTLRCSSQSGHNTVSWYQQALGQGPQFIFQYYREEENGRGNFPPRFSGLQFPNYSSELNVNALELDDSALYLCASKQGQAKDTQYFGPGTRLTVL.

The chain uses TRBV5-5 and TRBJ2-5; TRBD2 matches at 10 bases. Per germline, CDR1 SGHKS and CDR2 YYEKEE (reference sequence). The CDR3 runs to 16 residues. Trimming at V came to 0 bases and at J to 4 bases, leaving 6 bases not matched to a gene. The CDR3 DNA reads TGTGCCAGCAGCTTGGGTCTAGCGGGAGTCTCAGAGACCCAGTACTTC. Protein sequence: CASSLGLAGVSETQYF.

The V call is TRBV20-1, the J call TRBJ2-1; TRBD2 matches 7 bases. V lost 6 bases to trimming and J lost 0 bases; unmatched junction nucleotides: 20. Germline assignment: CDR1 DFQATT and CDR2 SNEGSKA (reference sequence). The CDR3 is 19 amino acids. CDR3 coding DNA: TGCAGTGCAGTAGGCGGGCTAGCGGACGCTATAAGCTCCTACAATGAGCAGTTCTTC. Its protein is CSAVGGLADAISSYNEQFF.

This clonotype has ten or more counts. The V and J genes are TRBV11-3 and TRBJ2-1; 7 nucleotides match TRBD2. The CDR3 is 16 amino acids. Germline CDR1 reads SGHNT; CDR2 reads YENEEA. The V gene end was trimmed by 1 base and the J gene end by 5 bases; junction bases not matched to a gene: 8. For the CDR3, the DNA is TGTGCCAGCAGCTTAGGGGGAGGGGTATCGGACAATGAGCAGTTCTTC. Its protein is CASSLGGGVSDNEQFF.

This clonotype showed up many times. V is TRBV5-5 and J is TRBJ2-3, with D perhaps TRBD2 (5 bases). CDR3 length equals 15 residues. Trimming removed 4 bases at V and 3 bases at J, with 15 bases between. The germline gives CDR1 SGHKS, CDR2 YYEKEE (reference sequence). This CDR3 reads CASSPPPRVTDTQYF. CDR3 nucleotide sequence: TGTGCCAGCAGCCCCCCTCCGAGGGTAACAGATACGCAGTATTTT.

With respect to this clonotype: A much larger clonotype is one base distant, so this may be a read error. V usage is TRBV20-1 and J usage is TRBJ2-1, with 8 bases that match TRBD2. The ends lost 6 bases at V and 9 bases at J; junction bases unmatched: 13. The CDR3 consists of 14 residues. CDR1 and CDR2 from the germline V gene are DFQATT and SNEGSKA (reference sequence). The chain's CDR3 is CSALPGTRSTEQFF. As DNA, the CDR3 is TGCAGTGCGTTACCCGGGACTAGGTCCACTGAGCAGTTCTTC.

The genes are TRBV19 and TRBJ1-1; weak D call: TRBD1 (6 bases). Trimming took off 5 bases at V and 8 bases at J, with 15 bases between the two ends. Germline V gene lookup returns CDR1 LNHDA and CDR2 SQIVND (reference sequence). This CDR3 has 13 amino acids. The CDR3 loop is CASSSEGGAEAFF. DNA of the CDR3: TGTGCCAGTAGTTCCGAGGGGGGTGCCGAAGCTTTCTTT.

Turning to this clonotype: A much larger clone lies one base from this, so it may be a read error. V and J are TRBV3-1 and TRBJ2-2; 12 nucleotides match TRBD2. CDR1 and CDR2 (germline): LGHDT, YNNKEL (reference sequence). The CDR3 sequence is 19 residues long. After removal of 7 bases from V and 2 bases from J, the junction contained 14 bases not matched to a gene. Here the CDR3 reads CASTQGVPSGRGNTGELFF. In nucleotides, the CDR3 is TGTGCCAGCACTCAAGGGGTGCCTAGCGGGAGGGGAAACACCGGGGAGCTGTTTTTT.

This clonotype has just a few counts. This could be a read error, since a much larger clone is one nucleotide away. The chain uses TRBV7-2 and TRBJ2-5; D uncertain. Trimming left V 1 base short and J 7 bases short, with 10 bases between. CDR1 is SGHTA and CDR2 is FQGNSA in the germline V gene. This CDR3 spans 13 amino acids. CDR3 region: CASSLGGRGTQYF. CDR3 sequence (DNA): TGTGCCAGCAGCTTAGGAGGTCGAGGGACCCAGTACTTC.

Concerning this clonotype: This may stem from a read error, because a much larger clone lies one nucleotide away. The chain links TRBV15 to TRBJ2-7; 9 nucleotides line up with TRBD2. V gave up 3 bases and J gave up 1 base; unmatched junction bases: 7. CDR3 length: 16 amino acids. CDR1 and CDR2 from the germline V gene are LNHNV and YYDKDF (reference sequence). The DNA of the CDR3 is TGTGCCACCAGCAGGTATCGACTAGCGGCGTCCTACGAGCAGTACTTC. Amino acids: CATSRYRLAASYEQYF.

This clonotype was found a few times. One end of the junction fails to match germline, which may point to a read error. The CDR3 DNA sequence: TGTGCCGGCAGCGTAGATCTTAGCGGGTACAATGAGCAGTTCTTC. It translates to CAGSVDLSGYNEQFF. The chain employs TRBV9 and TRBJ2-1; 7 nucleotides align to TRBD2. The CDR3 has 15 residues. Germline V gene lookup returns CDR1 SGDLS and CDR2 YYNGEE.

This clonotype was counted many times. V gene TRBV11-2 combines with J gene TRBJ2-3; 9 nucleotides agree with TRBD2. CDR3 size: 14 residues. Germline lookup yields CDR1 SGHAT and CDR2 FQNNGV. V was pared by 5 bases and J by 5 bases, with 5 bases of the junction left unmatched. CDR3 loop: CASSEREVGDTQYF. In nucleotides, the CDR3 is TGTGCCAGCAGCGAGCGGGAGGTTGGAGATACGCAGTATTTT.

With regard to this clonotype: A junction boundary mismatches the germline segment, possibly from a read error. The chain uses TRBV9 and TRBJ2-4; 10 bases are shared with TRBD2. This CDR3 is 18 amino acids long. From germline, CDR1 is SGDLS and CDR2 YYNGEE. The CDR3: CASIVAGGLAVAKNIQYF. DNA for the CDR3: TGTGCCAGCATCGTAGCCGGTGGACTAGCGGTAGCCAAAAACATTCAGTACTTC. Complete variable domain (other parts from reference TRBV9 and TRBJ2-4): DSGVTQTPKHLITATGQRVTLRCSPRSGDLSVYWYQQSLDQGLQFLIQYYNGEERAKGNILERFSAQQFPDLHSELNLSSLELGDSALYFCASIVAGGLAVAKNIQYFGAGTRLSVL.

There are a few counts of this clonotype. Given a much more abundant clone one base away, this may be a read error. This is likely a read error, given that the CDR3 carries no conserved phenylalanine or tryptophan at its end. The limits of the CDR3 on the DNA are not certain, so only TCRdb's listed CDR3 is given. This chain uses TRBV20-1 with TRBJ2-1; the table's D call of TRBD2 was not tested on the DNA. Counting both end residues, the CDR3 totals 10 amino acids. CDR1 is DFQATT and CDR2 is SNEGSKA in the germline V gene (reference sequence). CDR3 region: CSAMVSGRTS.

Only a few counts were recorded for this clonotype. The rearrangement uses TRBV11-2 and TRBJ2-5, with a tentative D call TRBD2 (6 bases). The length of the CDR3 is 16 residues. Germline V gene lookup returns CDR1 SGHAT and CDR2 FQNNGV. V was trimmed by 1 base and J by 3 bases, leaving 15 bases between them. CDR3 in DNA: TGTGCCAGCAGCTTAGGACCGGGAGCGTTGGAAGAGACCCAGTACTTC. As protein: CASSLGPGALEETQYF.

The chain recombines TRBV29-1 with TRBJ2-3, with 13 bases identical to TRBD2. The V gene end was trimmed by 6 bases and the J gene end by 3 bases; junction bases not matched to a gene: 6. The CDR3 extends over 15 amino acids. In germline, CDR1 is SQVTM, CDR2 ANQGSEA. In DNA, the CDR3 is TGCAGCGTCGCACCGACTAGCGGGAGGACAGATACGCAGTATTTT. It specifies CSVAPTSGRTDTQYF.

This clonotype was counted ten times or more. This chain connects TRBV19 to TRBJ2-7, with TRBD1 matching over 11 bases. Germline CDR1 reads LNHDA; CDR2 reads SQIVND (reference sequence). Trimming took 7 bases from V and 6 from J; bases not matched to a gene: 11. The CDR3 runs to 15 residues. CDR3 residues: CASTSSDRGLGEQYF. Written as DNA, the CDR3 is TGTGCCAGTACCTCCTCGGACAGGGGGCTTGGCGAGCAGTACTTC.

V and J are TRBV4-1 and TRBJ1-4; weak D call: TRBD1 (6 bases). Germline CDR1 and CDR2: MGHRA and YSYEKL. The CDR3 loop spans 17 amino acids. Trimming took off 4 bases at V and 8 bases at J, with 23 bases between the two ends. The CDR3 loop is CASSPAQGGRGGEKLFF. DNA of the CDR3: TGCGCCAGCAGCCCAGCTCAGGGAGGCAGGGGAGGGGAAAAACTGTTTTTT.

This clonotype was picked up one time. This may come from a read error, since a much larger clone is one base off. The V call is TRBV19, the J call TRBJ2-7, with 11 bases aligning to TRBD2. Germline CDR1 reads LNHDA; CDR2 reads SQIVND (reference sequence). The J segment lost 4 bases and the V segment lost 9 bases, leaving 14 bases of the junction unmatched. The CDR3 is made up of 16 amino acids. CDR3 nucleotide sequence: TGTGCCAGCCGGAAGGTACTAGCGGGAGAAAAATACGAGCAGTACTTC. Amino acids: CASRKVLAGEKYEQYF.

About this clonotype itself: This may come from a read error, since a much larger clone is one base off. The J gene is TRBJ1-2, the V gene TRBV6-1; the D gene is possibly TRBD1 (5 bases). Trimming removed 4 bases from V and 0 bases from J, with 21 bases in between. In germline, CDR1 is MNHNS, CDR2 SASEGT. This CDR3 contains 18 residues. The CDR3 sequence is CASSGAWRGRPSNYGYTF. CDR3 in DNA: TGTGCCAGCAGTGGAGCATGGCGGGGACGGCCTTCTAACTATGGCTACACCTTC.

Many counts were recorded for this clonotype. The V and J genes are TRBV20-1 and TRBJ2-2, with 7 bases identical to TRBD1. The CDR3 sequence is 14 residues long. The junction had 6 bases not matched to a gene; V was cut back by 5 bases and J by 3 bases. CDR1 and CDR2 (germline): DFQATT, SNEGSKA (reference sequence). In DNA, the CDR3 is TGCAGTGCTCAAGGGACAGTTCACACCGGGGAGCTGTTTTTT. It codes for CSAQGTVHTGELFF.

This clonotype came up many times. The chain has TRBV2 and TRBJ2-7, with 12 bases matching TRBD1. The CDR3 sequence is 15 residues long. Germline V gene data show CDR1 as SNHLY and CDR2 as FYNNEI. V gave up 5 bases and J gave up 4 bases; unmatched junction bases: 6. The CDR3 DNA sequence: TGTGCCAGCAGTTGGGACAGGGGGCCAAATTACGAGCAGTACTTC. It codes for CASSWDRGPNYEQYF. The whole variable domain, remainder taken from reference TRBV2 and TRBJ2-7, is EPEVTQTPSHQVTQMGQEVILRCVPISNHLYFYWYRQILGQKVEFLVSFYNNEISEKSEIFDDQFSVERPDGSNFTLKIRSTKLEDSAMYFCASSWDRGPNYEQYFGPGTRLTVT.